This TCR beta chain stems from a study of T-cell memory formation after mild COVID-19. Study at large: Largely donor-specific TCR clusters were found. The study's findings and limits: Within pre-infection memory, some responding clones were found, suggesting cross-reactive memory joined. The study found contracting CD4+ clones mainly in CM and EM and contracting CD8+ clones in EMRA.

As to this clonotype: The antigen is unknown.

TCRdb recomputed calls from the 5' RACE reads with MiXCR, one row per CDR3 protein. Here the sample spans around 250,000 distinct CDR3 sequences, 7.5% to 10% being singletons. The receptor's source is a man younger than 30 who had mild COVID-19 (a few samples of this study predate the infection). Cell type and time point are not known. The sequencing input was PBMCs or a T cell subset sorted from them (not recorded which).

This CDR3 reads CASSEALLAGGFSSYNEQFF. The CDR3 DNA follows: TGCGCCAGCAGCGAAGCCTTACTAGCGGGGGGCTTTAGCTCCTACAATGAGCAGTTCTTC. This chain joins TRBV5-1 and TRBJ2-1, with TRBD2 identical over 12 bases. With 4 bases clipped from V and 0 bases from J, the junction kept 14 bases outside the gene matches. Per germline, CDR1 SGHRS and CDR2 YFSETQ. There are 20 residues in the CDR3.